The following is a T cell receptor (beta chain) sequence with its context. Its antigen is unidentified. This sample was taken from a study of T cell responses to AZD1222 COVID-19 vaccine. Study-level findings and limits: Variant regions that are unmutated are reportedly the target of nearly half of spike-specific TCRs. White British people made up most donors, females outnumbered males, and clonal diversity was possibly underestimated.

Measured with immunoSEQ multiplex PCR; TCRdb has only the in-frame clones, and not every one. The sample includes approximately 180,000 clones, less than 95% of them seen just once. Looked up from germline, CDR1 is MNHEY and CDR2 is SMNVEV (reference sequence). The CDR3 has 14 residues. Germline trimming cut 4 bases from V and 7 bases from J; bases unmatched to any gene: 9. The TCR was taken from an adult in good health. Material: peripheral blood, obtained on day 0 of AZD1222 vaccination. The chain carries TRBV27 and TRBJ1-2; 7 positions match TRBD1. The CDR3 bases are TGTGCCAGCAGTTATCGACAGGGATTTTCTGGCTACACCTTC. This codes for CASSYRQGFSGYTF.